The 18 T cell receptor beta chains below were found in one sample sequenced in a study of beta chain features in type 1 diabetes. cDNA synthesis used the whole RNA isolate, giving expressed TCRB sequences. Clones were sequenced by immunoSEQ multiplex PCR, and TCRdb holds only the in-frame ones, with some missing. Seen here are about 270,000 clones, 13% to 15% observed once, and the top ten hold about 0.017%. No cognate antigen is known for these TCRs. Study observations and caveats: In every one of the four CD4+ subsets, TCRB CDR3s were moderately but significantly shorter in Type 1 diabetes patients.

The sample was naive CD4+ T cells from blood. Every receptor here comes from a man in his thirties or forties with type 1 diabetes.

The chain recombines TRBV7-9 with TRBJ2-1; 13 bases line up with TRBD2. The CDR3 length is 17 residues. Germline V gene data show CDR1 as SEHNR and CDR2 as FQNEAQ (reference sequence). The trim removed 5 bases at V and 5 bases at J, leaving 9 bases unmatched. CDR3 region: CASSPRPTSGRDNEQFF. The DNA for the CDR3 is TGTGCCAGCAGCCCGCGCCCCACTAGCGGGAGGGACAATGAGCAGTTCTTC.

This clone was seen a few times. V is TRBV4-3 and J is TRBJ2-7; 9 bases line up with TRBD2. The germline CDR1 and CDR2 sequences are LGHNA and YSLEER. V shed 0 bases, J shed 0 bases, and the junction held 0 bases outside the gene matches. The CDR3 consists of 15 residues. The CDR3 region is CASSQELAGSYEQYF. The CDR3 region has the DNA TGCGCCAGCAGCCAAGAACTAGCGGGCTCCTACGAGCAGTACTTC.

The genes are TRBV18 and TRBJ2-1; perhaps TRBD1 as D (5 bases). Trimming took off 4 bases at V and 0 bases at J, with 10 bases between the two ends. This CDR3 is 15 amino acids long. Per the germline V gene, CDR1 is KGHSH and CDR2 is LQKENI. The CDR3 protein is CASSQGISSYNEQFF. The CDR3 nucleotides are TGTGCCAGCTCACAGGGGATTAGCTCCTACAATGAGCAGTTCTTC.

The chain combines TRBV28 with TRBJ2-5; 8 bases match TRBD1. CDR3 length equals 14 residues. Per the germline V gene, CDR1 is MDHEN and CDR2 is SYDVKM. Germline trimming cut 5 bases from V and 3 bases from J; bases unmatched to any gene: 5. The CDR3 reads CASSGDRGEETQYF. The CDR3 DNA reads TGTGCCAGCAGTGGAGACAGGGGAGAAGAGACCCAGTACTTC.

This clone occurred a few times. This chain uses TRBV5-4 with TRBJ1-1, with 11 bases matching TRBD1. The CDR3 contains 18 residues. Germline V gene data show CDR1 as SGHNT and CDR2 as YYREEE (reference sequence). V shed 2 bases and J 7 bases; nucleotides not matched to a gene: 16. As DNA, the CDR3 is TGTGCCAGCAGCTTAAGATACCGGGACAGGGGGGTTGATGATGAAGCTTTCTTT. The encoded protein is CASSLRYRDRGVDDEAFF.

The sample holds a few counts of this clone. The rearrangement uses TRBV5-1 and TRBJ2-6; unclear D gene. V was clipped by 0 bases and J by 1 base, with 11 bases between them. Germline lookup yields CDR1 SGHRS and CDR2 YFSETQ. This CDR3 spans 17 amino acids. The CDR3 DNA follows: TGCGCCAGCAGCTTGGAGAATTCGGTATCTGGGGCCAACGTCCTGACTTTC. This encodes CASSLENSVSGANVLTF.

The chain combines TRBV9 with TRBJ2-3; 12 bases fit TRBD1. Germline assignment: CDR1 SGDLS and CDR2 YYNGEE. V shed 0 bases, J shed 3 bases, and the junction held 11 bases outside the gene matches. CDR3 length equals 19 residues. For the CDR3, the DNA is TGTGCCAGCAGCGTAGAGGAGGGACAGGGGGCAAGGGGGACAGATACGCAGTATTTT. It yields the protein CASSVEEGQGARGTDTQYF.

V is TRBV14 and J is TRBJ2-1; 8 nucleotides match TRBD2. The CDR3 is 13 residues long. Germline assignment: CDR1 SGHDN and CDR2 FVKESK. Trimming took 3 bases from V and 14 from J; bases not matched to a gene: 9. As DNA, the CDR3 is TGTGCCAGCAGCCAGAGAAGGTTACTAGCGGAGTTCTTC. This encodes CASSQRRLLAEFF.

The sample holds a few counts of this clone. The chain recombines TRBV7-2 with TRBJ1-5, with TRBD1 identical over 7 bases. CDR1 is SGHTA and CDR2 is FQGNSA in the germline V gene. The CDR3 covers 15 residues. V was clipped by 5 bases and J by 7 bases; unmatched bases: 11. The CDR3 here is CASSVQGGWEQPQHF. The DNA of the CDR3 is TGTGCCAGCAGCGTCCAGGGGGGCTGGGAGCAGCCCCAGCATTTT.

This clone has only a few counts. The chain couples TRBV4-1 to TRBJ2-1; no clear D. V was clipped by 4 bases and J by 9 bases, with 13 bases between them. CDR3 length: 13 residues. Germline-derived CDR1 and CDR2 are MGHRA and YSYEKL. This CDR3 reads CASSPYARVEQFF. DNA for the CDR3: TGCGCCAGCAGCCCATACGCGCGCGTTGAGCAGTTCTTC.

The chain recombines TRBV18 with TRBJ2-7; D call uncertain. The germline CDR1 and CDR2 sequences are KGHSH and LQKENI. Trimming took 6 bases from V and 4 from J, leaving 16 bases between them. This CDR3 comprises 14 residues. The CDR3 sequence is CASSQRSPRYEQYF. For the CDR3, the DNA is TGTGCCAGCTCGCAACGGAGCCCGAGGTACGAGCAGTACTTC. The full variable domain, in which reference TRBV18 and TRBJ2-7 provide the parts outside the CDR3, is NAGVMQNPRHLVRRRGQEARLRCSPMKGHSHVYWYRQLPEEGLKFMVYLQKENIIDESGMPKERFSAEFPKEGPSILRIQQVVRGDSAAYFCASSQRSPRYEQYFGPGTRLTVT.

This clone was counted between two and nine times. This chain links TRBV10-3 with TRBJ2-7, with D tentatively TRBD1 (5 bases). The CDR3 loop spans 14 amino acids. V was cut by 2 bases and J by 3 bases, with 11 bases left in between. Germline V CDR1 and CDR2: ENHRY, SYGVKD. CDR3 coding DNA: TGTGCCATCAGTGAGACCCAGGGTGGCTACGAGCAGTACTTC. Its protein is CAISETQGGYEQYF.

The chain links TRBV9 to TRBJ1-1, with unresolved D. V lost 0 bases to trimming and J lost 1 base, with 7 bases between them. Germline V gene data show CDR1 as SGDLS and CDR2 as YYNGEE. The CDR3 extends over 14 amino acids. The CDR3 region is CASSVGQENTEAFF. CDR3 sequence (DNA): TGTGCCAGCAGCGTAGGGCAGGAGAACACTGAAGCTTTCTTT.

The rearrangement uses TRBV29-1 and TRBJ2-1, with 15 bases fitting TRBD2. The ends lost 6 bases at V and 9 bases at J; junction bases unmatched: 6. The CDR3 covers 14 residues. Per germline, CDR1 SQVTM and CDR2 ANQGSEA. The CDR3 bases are TGCAGCGTGGGGACTAGCGGGGGGTCGGCTGAGCAGTTCTTC. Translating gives CSVGTSGGSAEQFF.

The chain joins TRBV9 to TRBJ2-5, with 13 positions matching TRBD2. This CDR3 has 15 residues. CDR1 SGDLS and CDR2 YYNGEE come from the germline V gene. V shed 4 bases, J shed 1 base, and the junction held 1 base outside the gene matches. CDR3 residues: CASSRTSGGQETQYF. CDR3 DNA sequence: TGTGCCAGCAGCCGGACTAGCGGGGGCCAAGAGACCCAGTACTTC.

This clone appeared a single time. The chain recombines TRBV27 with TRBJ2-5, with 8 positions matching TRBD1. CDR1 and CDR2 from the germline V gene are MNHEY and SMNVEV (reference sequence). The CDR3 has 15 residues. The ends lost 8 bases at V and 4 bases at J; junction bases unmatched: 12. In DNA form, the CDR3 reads TGTGCCAGCCGAAGGGCAGGGGGCCTTCGAGAGACCCAGTACTTC. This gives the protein CASRRAGGLRETQYF.

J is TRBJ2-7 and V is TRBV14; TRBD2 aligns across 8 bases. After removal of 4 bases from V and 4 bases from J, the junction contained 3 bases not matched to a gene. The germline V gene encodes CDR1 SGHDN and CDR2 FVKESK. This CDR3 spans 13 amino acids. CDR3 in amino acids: CASSLGLGYEQYF. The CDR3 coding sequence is TGTGCCAGCAGCCTGGGACTAGGGTACGAGCAGTACTTC. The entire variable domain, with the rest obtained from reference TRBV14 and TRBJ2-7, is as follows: EAGVTQFPSHSVIEKGQTVTLRCDPISGHDNLYWYRRVMGKEIKFLLHFVKESKQDESGMPNNRFLAERTGGTYSTLKVQPAELEDSGVYFCASSLGLGYEQYFGPGTRLTVT.

In DNA, the CDR3 is TGCGCCAGCAGCTACAGGACAGCCCAAGAGACCCAGTACTTC. Translating gives CASSYRTAQETQYF. This rearrangement joins TRBV5-1 to TRBJ2-5; tentatively, D is TRBD1 (6 bases). Between the trimmed V and J ends, which lost 3 bases and 1 base, there was a span of 10 bases. Germline values: CDR1 SGHRS, CDR2 YFSETQ. The CDR3 is 14 residues long.